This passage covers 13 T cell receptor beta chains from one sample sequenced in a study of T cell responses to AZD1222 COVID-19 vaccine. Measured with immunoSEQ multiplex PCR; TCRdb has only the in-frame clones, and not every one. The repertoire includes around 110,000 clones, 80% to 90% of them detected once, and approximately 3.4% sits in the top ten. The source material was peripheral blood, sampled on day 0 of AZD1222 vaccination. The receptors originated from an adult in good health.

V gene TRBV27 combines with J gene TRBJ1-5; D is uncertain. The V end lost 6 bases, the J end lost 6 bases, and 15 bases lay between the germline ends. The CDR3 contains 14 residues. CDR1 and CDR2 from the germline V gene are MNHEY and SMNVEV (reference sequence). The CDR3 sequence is CASSSGSVGQPQHF. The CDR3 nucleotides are TGTGCCAGCAGCTCGGGATCAGTGGGTCAGCCCCAGCATTTT.

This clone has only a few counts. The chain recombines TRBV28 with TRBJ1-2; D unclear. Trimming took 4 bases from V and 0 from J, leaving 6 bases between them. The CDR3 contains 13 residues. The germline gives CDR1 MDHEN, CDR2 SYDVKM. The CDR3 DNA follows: TGTGCCAGCAGTTATCCGCCTAACTATGGCTACACCTTC. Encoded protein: CASSYPPNYGYTF.

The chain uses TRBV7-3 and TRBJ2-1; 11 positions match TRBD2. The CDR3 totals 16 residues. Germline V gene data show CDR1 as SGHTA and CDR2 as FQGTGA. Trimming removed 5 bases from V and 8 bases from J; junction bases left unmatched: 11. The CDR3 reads CASSLGLAGGWDEQFF. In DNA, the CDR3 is TGTGCCAGCAGCCTGGGGCTAGCGGGAGGTTGGGATGAGCAGTTCTTC.

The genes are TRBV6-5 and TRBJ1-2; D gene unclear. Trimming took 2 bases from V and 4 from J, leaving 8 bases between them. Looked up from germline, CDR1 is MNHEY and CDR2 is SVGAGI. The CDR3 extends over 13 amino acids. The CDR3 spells CASSYGQSYGYTF. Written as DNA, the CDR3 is TGTGCCAGCAGTTACGGGCAGAGCTATGGCTACACCTTC.

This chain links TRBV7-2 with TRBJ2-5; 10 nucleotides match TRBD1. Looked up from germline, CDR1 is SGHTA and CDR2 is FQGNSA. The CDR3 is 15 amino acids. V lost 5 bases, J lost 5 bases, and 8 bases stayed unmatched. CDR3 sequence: CASSPPGTGVETQYF. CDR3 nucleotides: TGTGCCAGCAGCCCACCCGGGACAGGGGTTGAGACCCAGTACTTC.

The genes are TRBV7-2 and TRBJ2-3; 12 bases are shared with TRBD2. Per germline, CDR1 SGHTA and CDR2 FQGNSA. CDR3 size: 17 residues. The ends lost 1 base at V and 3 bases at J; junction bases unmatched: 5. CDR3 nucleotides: TGTGCCAGCAGCTTAGTTCCTAGCGGGGGGGGAACAGATACGCAGTATTTT. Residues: CASSLVPSGGGTDTQYF.

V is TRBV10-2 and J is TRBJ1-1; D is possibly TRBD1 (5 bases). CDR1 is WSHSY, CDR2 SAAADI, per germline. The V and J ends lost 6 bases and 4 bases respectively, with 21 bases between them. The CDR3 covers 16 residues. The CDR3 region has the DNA TGCGCCAGCAGGGCCGGGATCCAGGTTGGGGGCACTGAAGCTTTCTTT. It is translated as CASRAGIQVGGTEAFF.

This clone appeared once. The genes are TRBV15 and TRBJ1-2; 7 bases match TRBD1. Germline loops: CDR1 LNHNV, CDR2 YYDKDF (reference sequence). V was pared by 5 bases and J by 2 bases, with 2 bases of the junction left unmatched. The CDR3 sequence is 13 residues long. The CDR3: CATSRQGNYGYTF. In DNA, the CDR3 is TGTGCCACCAGCCGACAGGGAAACTATGGCTACACCTTC.

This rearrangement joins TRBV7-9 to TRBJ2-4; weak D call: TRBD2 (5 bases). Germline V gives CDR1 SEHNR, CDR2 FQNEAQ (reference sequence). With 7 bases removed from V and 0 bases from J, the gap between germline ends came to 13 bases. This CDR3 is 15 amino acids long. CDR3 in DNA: TGTGCCAGCACCCCCGGAGGAGTAGCCAAAAACATTCAGTACTTC. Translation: CASTPGGVAKNIQYF.

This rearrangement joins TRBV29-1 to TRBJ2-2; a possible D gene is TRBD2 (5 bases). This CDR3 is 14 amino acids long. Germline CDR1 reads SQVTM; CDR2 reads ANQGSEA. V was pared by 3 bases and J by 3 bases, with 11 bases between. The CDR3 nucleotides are TGCAGCGTTGAGGGAGATACTTACACCGGGGAGCTGTTTTTT. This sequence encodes CSVEGDTYTGELFF.

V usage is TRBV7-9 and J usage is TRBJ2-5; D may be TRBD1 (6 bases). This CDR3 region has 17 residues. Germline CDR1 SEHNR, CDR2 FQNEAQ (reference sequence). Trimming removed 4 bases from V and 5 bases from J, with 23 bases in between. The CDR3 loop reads CASSSPFSTGPRETQYF. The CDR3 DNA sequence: TGTGCCAGCAGCTCCCCCTTCTCCACAGGGCCCCGCGAGACCCAGTACTTC. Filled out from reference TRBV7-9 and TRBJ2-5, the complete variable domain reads DTGVSQNPRHKITKRGQNVTFRCDPISEHNRLYWYRQTLGQGPEFLTYFQNEAQLEKSRLLSDRFSAERPKGSFSTLEIQRTEQGDSAMYLCASSSPFSTGPRETQYFGPGTRLLVL.

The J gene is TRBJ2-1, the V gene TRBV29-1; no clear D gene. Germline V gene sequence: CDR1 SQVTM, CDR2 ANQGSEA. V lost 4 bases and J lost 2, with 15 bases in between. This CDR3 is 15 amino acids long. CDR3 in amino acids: CSVGSPLSPYNEQFF. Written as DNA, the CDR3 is TGCAGCGTTGGATCCCCGCTAAGCCCCTACAATGAGCAGTTCTTC.

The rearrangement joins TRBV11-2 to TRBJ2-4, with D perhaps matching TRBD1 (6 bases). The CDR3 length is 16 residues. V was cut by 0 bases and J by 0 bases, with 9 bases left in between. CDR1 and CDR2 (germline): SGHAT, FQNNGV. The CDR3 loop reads CASSLDQGTAKNIQYF. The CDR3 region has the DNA TGTGCCAGCAGCTTAGATCAGGGGACAGCCAAAAACATTCAGTACTTC.